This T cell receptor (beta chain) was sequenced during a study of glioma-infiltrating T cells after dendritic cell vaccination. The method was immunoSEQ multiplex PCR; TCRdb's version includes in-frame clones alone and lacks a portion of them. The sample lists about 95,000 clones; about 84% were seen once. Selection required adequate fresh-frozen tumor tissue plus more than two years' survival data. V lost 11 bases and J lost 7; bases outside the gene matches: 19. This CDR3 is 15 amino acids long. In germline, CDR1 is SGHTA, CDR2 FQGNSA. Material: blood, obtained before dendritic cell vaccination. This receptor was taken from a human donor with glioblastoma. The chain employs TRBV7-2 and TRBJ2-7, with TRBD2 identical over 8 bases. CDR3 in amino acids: CAGAEGLAGGGEQYF. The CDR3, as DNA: TGTGCCGGGGCCGAGGGGCTAGCGGGTGGGGGAGAGCAGTACTTC.